The following is a T cell receptor beta chain sequence with its context. TCRdb's copy holds only in-frame clones and misses some; the assay was immunoSEQ multiplex PCR. The table lists 65,000 to 80,000 clones, about 88% of them singletons, with approximately 0.93% in the top ten. Germline assignment: CDR1 SGHVS and CDR2 FQNEAQ. The CDR3 loop spans 16 amino acids. Trimming at V came to 6 bases and at J to 1 base, leaving 5 bases not matched to a gene. This sample is drawn from a study of OX40 agonist ivuxolimab in advanced cancers. Study in general: Given to patients was ivuxolimab, an agonistic anti-OX40 (CD134) antibody.

This TCR was recovered from an adult with an advanced solid tumor such as melanoma, head and neck, liver or kidney cancer. This material consisted of CD4+ or CD8+ T cells sorted from blood, taken in a trial of the OX40 agonist ivuxolimab. This chain connects TRBV7-8 to TRBJ2-1; 11 bases are a match to TRBD2. CDR3 region: CASSLRLAGSYNEQFF. In DNA form, the CDR3 reads TGTGCCAGCAGTCTTCGACTAGCGGGGTCCTACAATGAGCAGTTCTTC.